The subject of this entry is one T cell receptor (beta chain). Its target is unknown. This specimen belongs to a study of response to subunit inactivated influenza vaccine. Findings and caveats of the study: Authors suggested few new T cells are recruited by each seasonal influenza vaccination.

Trimming cost V 10 bases and J 7 bases, with 20 bases left between them. Germline-derived CDR1 and CDR2 are SEHNR and FQNEAQ (reference sequence). The CDR3 is 14 residues long. TCRdb called the RT-PCR reads again in MiXCR, with one record for every CDR3 protein. The table has roughly 630,000 distinct CDR3 sequences, less than 15% seen once; the top ten hold 7.5% to 8%. The chain links TRBV7-9 to TRBJ1-3; weak D call: TRBD1 (5 bases). The TCR comes from a man aged 45-65 years who received an inactivated influenza vaccine. Sequenced here: PBMCs from blood, sampled around 15 days before vaccination. For the CDR3, the DNA is TGTGCCACGTCTTACAGGCCCTCGGGGAACACCATATATTTT. It is translated as CATSYRPSGNTIYF.